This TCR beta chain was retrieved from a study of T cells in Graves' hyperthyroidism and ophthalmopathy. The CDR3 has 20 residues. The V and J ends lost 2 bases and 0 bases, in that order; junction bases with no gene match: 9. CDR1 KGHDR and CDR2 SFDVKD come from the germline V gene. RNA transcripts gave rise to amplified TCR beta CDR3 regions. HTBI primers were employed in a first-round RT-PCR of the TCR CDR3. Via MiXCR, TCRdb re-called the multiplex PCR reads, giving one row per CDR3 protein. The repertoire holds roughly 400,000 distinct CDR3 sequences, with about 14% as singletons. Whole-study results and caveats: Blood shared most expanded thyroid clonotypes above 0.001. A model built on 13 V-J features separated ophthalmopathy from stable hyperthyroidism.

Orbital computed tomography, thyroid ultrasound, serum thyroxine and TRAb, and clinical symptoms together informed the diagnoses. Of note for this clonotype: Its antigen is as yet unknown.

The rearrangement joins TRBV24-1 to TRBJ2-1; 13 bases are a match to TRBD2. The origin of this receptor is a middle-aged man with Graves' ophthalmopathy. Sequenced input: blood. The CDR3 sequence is CATSDWTSGSSTSSYNEQFF. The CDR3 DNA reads TGTGCCACCAGTGATTGGACTAGCGGGAGCTCCACCAGCTCCTACAATGAGCAGTTCTTC.